Included here is one TCR beta chain sequence, with context. Sorting used thawed, overnight-rested PBMC stained with anti-CD3, a viability dye and GMM-loaded CD1B tetramer. The lipid loaded on the CD1B tetramers was C32 glucose monomycolate from Rhodococcus equi. These data originate in a study of T cells in tuberculosis. Study-level information: Sequenced TCRs come from CD1B-GMM tetramer-binding T cells.

CDR1 is DFQATT and CDR2 is SNEGSKA in the germline V gene (reference sequence). The CDR3 runs to 11 residues. Trimming removed 7 bases at V and 3 bases at J, with 9 bases between. Points from the study as a whole: Some low-affinity tetramer-binding T cells may be absent from this sample.

No alpha-beta pairing information exists for these sequences. Clones were read by immunoSEQ multiplex PCR, and TCRdb kept only the in-frame ones, dropping some. Among about 88,000 clones listed, approximately 91% were seen once. Specimen: CD1b-GMM tetramer-negative cells sorted from PBMCs. The chain combines TRBV20-1 with TRBJ1-1, with D tentatively TRBD1 (6 bases). The sequence came from an adult woman with latent tuberculosis. The chain's CDR3 is CSEGVYTEAFF. In DNA, the CDR3 is TGCAGTGAGGGGGTCTACACTGAAGCTTTCTTT.